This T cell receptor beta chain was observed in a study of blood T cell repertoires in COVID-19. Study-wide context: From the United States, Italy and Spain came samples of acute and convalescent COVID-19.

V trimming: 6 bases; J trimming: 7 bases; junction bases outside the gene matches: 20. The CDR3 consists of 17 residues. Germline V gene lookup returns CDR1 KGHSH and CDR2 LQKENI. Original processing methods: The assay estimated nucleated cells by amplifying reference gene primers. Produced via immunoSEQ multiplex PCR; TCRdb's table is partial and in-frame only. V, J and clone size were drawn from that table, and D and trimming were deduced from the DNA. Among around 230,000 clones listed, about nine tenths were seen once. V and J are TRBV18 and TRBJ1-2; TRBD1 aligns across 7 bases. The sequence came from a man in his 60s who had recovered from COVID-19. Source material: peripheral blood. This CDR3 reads CASSKQGSGGREAGYTF. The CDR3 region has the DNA TGTGCCAGCTCGAAACAGGGGAGCGGGGGGAGAGAGGCTGGCTACACCTTC. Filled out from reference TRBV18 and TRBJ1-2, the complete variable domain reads NAGVMQNPRHLVRRRGQEARLRCSPMKGHSHVYWYRQLPEEGLKFMVYLQKENIIDESGMPKERFSAEFPKEGPSILRIQQVVRGDSAAYFCASSKQGSGGREAGYTFGSGTRLTVV.